A selection of T cell receptor beta chains follows, all from one sample in a study of tumor and adjacent non-tumor tissue in lung cancer. TCRdb analysed the multiplex PCR reads with MiXCR anew, one entry per CDR3 protein. The profile shows approximately 140,000 distinct CDR3 sequences, around 60% of them singletons. Sample: lung tumor tissue. The source is a man between 60 and 70 years old with small cell lung cancer. The CDR3 runs from the conserved cysteine through the conserved F or W. A D gene is named only where the DNA matches it firmly. Some rows mark clone size as missing; the rest say once, few, many or name a class of expanded clone.

TRBV20-1	NA	few	TRBJ2-5	CSASKGLALETQYF
TRBV11-2	TRBD2	NA	TRBJ2-1	CANSLRLAALNEQFF
TRBV20-1	NA	NA	TRBJ2-3	CSANSRRENTDTQYF
TRBV10-3	NA	NA	TRBJ2-1	CVISAGEGASNNEQFF
TRBV30	NA	few	TRBJ1-1	CASSGTAFAAFF
TRBV11-2	NA	NA	TRBJ2-1	CASNFSGVNSYNEQFF
TRBV6-1	NA	few	TRBJ2-1	CASRDRNEQFF
TRBV25-1	NA	NA	TRBJ1-5	CASSTGASNQPQHF
TRBV6-5	TRBD1	once	TRBJ1-2	CASRTLAGGTWDYGYTF
TRBV12-5	NA	NA	TRBJ2-3	CAIGRQEDTRYF
TRBV12-3/TRBV12-4	TRBD2	NA	TRBJ2-1	CASIGTGTRNNDQFF
TRBV10-3	NA	NA	TRBJ1-4	CTTQGGGEKLFF
TRBV29-1	TRBD1	once	TRBJ2-3	CRVMDRGTDTQYF
TRBV28	TRBD2	NA	TRBJ2-1	CASSPSGANAGNEQFF
TRBV11-2	NA	NA	TRBJ2-3	CASSSPPPYTQYF
TRBV10-2	NA	few	TRBJ2-3	CASSEFPKGGDTQYF
TRBV28	TRBD1	NA	TRBJ2-7	CASNRDRLYEQYF
TRBV20-1	NA	NA	TRBJ2-3	CSVTYRDTQYF
TRBV11-2	NA	NA	TRBJ2-1	CASSLAVGTSYNGQFF
TRBV28	NA	NA	TRBJ2-5	CTSSPSTGMKAQCF
TRBV5-1	NA	few	TRBJ2-1	CASSLDLVGNEQFF
TRBV20-1	NA	few	TRBJ2-7	CSAATGVNYEQYF
TRBV11-3	NA	NA	TRBJ1-1	CAGSPRRGAREGTEAFF
TRBV11-2	NA	NA	TRBJ2-1	CASNKGGGGYNEQFF
TRBV11-3	NA	NA	TRBJ1-1	CASSLSPSTEAFF
TRBV28	NA	few	TRBJ1-2	CASSAYDGGYGYTF
TRBV11-3	NA	many	TRBJ2-7	CASSLEPREQYF
TRBV11-3	NA	NA	TRBJ1-1	CASSLEGGIEACF
TRBV19	TRBD2	NA	TRBJ2-1	CASSSGLGNNEQFF
TRBV4-1	NA	NA	TRBJ2-1	CASSQRLQNNEQFF
TRBV6-5	NA	many	TRBJ2-3	CASSYSLRDTQYF
TRBV20-1	NA	few	TRBJ1-1	CSARDRRGSTEAFF
TRBV20-1	NA	NA	TRBJ1-5	CSTSQDNQPQHF
TRBV11-3	NA	many	TRBJ1-1	CASSHRTETETFF
TRBV20-1	NA	NA	TRBJ1-1	CSAIEGGTEALF
TRBV6-6	NA	NA	TRBJ2-2	CVSSSLTGSSGELFF
TRBV12-3/TRBV12-4	NA	NA	TRBJ2-1	CTSSPYRAHRNEQFF
TRBV4-1	TRBD2	NA	TRBJ2-2	CASSQDWDSGANTGERFF
TRBV5-6	TRBD2	NA	TRBJ2-5	CASSLAVGGTQCF
TRBV6-5	NA	NA	TRBJ2-2	CTSGGTDDSGELFF
TRBV24-1	TRBD1	NA	TRBJ1-5	CATSSRGRNQPQHF
TRBV20-1	TRBD2	NA	TRBJ2-3	CSARLAGGSLEDTQYF
TRBV6-5	NA	NA	NA	CASSSYSGAQYF
TRBV5-4	TRBD1	NA	TRBJ1-1	CASSFTGVRNTEAFF
TRBV20-1	NA	few	TRBJ1-2	CSARDGHRVDYGYTF